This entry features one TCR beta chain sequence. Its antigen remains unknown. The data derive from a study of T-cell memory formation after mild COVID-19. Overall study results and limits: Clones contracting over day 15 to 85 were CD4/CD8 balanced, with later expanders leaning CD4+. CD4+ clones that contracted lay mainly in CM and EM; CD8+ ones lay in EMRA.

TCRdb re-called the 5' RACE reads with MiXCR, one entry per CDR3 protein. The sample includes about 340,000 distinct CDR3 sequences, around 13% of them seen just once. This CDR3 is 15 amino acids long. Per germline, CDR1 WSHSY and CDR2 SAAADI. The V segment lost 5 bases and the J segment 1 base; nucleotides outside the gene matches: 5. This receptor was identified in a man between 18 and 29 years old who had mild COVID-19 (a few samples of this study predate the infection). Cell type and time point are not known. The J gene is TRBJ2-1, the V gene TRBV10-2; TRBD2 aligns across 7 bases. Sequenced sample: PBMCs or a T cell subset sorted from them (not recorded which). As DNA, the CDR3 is TGCGCCAGCAGTCGGGGGGAGGGTTCCTACAATGAGCAGTTCTTC. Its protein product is CASSRGEGSYNEQFF.